This TCR beta chain was sequenced during a study of CD8 T cells in Susac syndrome. RNA in amounts of roughly 0.45 to 1 ug was reverse transcribed with random hexamers. The TCR beta CDR3 was amplified by immunoSEQ multiplex PCR across 54 Vbeta, 13 Jbeta. TCRdb reanalysed the immunoSEQ multiplex PCR reads using MiXCR and keeps one entry per CDR3 protein. The profile shows approximately 100,000 distinct CDR3 sequences, roughly 91% of them singletons. Blood CD8+ and CD4+ T cells underwent high-throughput TCR beta sequencing. Healthy donors formed controls matched for age and sex. In contrast to the negatively isolated CD8+ and CD4+ T cells, TEMRA cells were FACS-enriched. Germline V CDR1 and CDR2: SQVTM, ANQGSEA. The CDR3 contains 16 residues. With 6 bases clipped from V and 0 bases from J, the junction kept 11 bases outside the gene matches.

The rearrangement joins TRBV29-1 to TRBJ2-1; 7 bases align to TRBD1. The receptor was isolated from a human donor in good health. Input material: CD4+ T cells from PBMCs. Here the CDR3 reads CSVATSTGISYNEQFF. The CDR3 region has the DNA TGCAGCGTCGCAACATCGACAGGGATCTCCTACAATGAGCAGTTCTTC.